The rows below give T cell receptor beta chains drawn from one sample of a study of cytomegalovirus exposure and HLA in healthy donors. TCRdb's copy holds only in-frame clones and misses some; the assay was immunoSEQ multiplex PCR. This sample has 150,000 to 200,000 clones, with 77% found just once. The sequencing input was PBMCs. These receptors were obtained from a woman in her thirties or forties in good health and CMV-seropositive. CDR3s leave out the opening cysteine and the closing phenylalanine or tryptophan.

V gene,CDR3 protein
TRBV19,AGGQGGTYNSPLH
TRBV28,ASSLGQGAIEQY
TRBV7-8,ASRAEGGNTIY
TRBV11-3,ASSLASNTEAF
TRBV2,ASSEGQGRNSNQPQH
TRBV6-5,ASSYSRTQSYGYT
TRBV30,AWRSLWAGEVHTQY
TRBV19,APVSNQPQH
TRBV6-5,ASSYSDRDNEQF
TRBV6-4,ASSELAGYTGELF
TRBV30,AWSVRSGRAVQY
TRBV30,AGGGELTLH
TRBV2,ASSPHLTSGSYEQY
TRBV19,ASSSRQGLKSYEQY
TRBV4-2,ASSQDSLQVLRPQH
TRBV10-1,ASSVSGVGDTQY
TRBV10-2,ASRSGTGVYEQY
TRBV9,ASSVDGRSVDIQY
TRBV18,ASSPGTGRSDSYEQY
TRBV4-2,ARAGLAVYEQY
TRBV6-6,ASSYGRDTWEAF
TRBV6-5,ASSYGRGPYEQY
TRBV30,AWSAREGQPQH
TRBV4-3,ASSFTGLVGNTIY
TRBV4-1,ASSQGPKLNEQF
TRBV7-2,ASSLDGGSFQETQY
TRBV11-2,ASSLGSGEQY
TRBV5-1,ASSPGGVSGNTIY
TRBV18,ASSPGLSNQPQH
TRBV4-2,ASSQERDSTDTQY
TRBV5-5,ASSLVGDSYNEQF
TRBV5-1,ASSQQMGQGTEQY
TRBV7-2,ASSSPRSVLNTGELF
TRBV5-1,ASSFEGELASGNTIY
TRBV6-6,ASRYIQGDEQF
TRBV28,ASRQDQETQY
TRBV19,ASSLTGVSGYT
TRBV6-5,ASSSGQWTEAF
TRBV2,ASSPGTGSGQY
TRBV28,ASSLMGAGGYT
TRBV11-2,ASSLLRGDQGNEQF
TRBV7-9,SSSAQEEWLGNEQF